The clone carrying this TCR beta chain was picked up a small number of times. TCRdb analysed the reads with MiXCR anew, one entry per CDR3 protein. Counted here are about 740,000 distinct CDR3 sequences, 35% occurring once; the ten biggest clones make up 2.5% to 3.5%. This sample was included in a study of T cell repertoires in cytomegalovirus infection. V gave up 6 bases and J gave up 3 bases; unmatched junction bases: 7. Germline CDR1 reads DFQATT; CDR2 reads SNEGSKA (reference sequence). The CDR3 covers 13 residues. The chain joins TRBV20-1 to TRBJ1-2, with TRBD1 matching over 7 bases. This receptor was obtained from a human donor in good health (CMV status not recorded). Some clones in this sample may be carry-over from other donors' samples. The specimen was PBMCs. The CDR3 spells CSALTGKYYGYTF. CDR3 DNA: TGCAGTGCCTTGACAGGGAAGTACTATGGCTACACCTTC.